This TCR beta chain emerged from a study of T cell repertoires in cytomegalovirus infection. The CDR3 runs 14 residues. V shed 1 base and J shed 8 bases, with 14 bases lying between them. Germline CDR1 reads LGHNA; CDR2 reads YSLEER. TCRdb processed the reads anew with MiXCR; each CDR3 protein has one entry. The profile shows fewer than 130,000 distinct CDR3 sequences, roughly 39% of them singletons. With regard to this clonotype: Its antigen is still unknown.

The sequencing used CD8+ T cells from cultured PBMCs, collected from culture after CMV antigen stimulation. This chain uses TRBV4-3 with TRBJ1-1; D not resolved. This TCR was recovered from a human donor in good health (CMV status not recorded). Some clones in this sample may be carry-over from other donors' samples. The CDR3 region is CASSQGQDRTEAFF. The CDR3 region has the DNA TGCGCCAGCAGCCAAGGGCAGGATAGAACAGAAGCTTTCTTT.